These 30 T cell receptor beta chains were all obtained from the same sample, sequenced in a study of OX40 agonist ivuxolimab in advanced cancers. The method was immunoSEQ multiplex PCR; TCRdb's version includes in-frame clones alone and lacks a portion of them. The sample records around 78,000 clones, roughly 87% being singletons. This specimen was CD4+ or CD8+ T cells sorted from blood, taken in a trial of the OX40 agonist ivuxolimab. These receptors all stem from an adult with an advanced solid tumor such as melanoma, head and neck, liver or kidney cancer.

This clone has only a few counts. The V and J genes are TRBV4-1 and TRBJ2-2; 13 nucleotides match TRBD2. The V gene end was trimmed by 1 base and the J gene end by 5 bases; junction bases not matched to a gene: 7. Looked up from germline, CDR1 is MGHRA and CDR2 is YSYEKL. This CDR3 region has 18 residues. CDR3 bases: TGCGCCAGCAGCCAAGTTCGACTAGCGGGAGGAGGTACCGGGGAGCTGTTTTTT. Residues: CASSQVRLAGGGTGELFF.

The V and J genes are TRBV7-2 and TRBJ2-1, with a weak D call TRBD2 (6 bases). Germline V lookup: CDR1 SGHTA, CDR2 FQGNSA. This CDR3 contains 15 residues. V lost 1 base and J lost 12, with 19 bases in between. The CDR3 loop reads CASSLGPAGGKVQFF. CDR3 DNA sequence: TGTGCCAGCAGCTTAGGGCCAGCGGGTGGTAAGGTGCAGTTCTTC.

V usage is TRBV7-2 and J usage is TRBJ2-5, with D possibly matching TRBD1 (6 bases). This CDR3 contains 14 residues. V shed 4 bases and J shed 2 bases, with 11 bases lying between them. The V gene's germline CDR1 is SGHTA and CDR2 FQGNSA. CDR3 sequence (DNA): TGTGCCAGCAGCTCACAGGGATATCAAGAGACCCAGTACTTC. This encodes CASSSQGYQETQYF.

In DNA, the CDR3 is TGTGCCAGCAGTCGGTCCACAGATACGCAGTATTTT. This gives the protein CASSRSTDTQYF. The chain is built from TRBV6-5 and TRBJ2-3, with D uncertain. The CDR3 is made up of 12 amino acids. The V end lost 5 bases, the J end lost 2 bases, and 5 bases lay between the germline ends. The germline gives CDR1 MNHEY, CDR2 SVGAGI.

V gene TRBV28 combines with J gene TRBJ2-6, with 8 bases that match TRBD1. The ends lost 3 bases at V and 1 base at J; junction bases unmatched: 11. Germline CDR1 is MDHEN and CDR2 is SYDVKM. This CDR3 has 19 amino acids. The CDR3 bases are TGTGCCAGCAGTTTCGGTTCTGGCAGGGGGCAATCTGGGGCCAACGTCCTGACTTTC. It translates to CASSFGSGRGQSGANVLTF.

This clone was counted a few times. Written as DNA, the CDR3 is TGTGCCAGCAGACGGGACTCTTCGGCCTACGAGCAGTACTTC. Its protein is CASRRDSSAYEQYF. V and J are TRBV6-5 and TRBJ2-7; TRBD2 might be the D (6 bases). Germline assignment: CDR1 MNHEY and CDR2 SVGAGI. Trimming stripped 6 bases from V and 2 bases from J, with 14 bases between. The CDR3 is 14 residues long.

The gene calls are TRBV11-3 and TRBJ1-2, with D possibly being TRBD1 (5 bases). This CDR3 has 14 residues. Trimming left V 4 bases short and J 3 bases short, with 12 bases between. CDR1 is SGHNT and CDR2 is YENEEA in the germline V gene. The CDR3 region is CASSSGQRDYGYTF. CDR3 sequence (DNA): TGTGCCAGCAGCTCAGGGCAGCGGGACTATGGCTACACCTTC.

This clone came up a few times. The CDR3 region is CASSMGTNYGYTF. DNA for the CDR3: TGTGCCAGTAGTATGGGGACTAACTATGGCTACACCTTC. The chain couples TRBV19 to TRBJ1-2; D call uncertain. Per germline, CDR1 LNHDA and CDR2 SQIVND (reference sequence). CDR3 length equals 13 residues. The V end was cut by 3 bases, the J end by 0 bases, with 5 bases between.

This clone was found a few times. CDR3 protein: CASSIDWDTEAFF. The CDR3 coding sequence is TGTGCCAGTAGTATAGATTGGGACACTGAAGCTTTCTTT. The V call is TRBV19, the J call TRBJ1-1; D not certain. The CDR3 is 13 amino acids. CDR1 LNHDA and CDR2 SQIVND come from the germline V gene (reference sequence). Deletions cut 0 bases from V and 3 bases from J, with 5 bases between. Supplemented by reference TRBV19 and TRBJ1-1, the full variable domain reads DGGITQSPKYLFRKEGQNVTLSCEQNLNHDAMYWYRQDPGQGLRLIYYSQIVNDFQKGDIAEGYSVSREKKESFPLTVTSAQKNPTAFYLCASSIDWDTEAFFGQGTRLTVV.

The chain couples TRBV5-6 to TRBJ2-1, with 11 bases that match TRBD2. J lost 8 bases, V lost 3 bases, and 7 bases had no gene match. Germline CDR1 SGHDT, CDR2 YYEEEE. This CDR3 has 15 amino acids. The CDR3 bases are TGTGCCAGCAGCTACCCTAGCGGGAGGAATTATGAGCAGTTCTTC. Protein: CASSYPSGRNYEQFF.

The J gene is TRBJ2-7, the V gene TRBV6-5; D call uncertain. The CDR3 loop spans 11 amino acids. Per the germline V gene, CDR1 is MNHEY and CDR2 is SVGAGI. V gave up 7 bases and J gave up 2 bases, with 6 bases separating them. CDR3 residues: CASMGTYEQYF. As DNA, the CDR3 is TGTGCCAGCATGGGGACCTACGAGCAGTACTTC.

The genes are TRBV27 and TRBJ1-1; unclear D gene. The length of the CDR3 is 13 residues. The germline V and J ends were trimmed by 7 bases and 0 bases, with 9 bases remaining between them. The V gene's germline CDR1 is MNHEY and CDR2 SMNVEV (reference sequence). Here the CDR3 reads CASIGGVNTEAFF. For the CDR3, the DNA is TGTGCCAGCATCGGAGGAGTGAACACTGAAGCTTTCTTT.

This chain links TRBV5-1 with TRBJ2-5; D perhaps matches TRBD1 (6 bases). The V end lost 0 bases, the J end lost 5 bases, and 14 bases lay between the germline ends. Germline V CDR1 and CDR2: SGHRS, YFSETQ. This CDR3 comprises 15 residues. This CDR3 reads CASSLALRGWETQYF. CDR3 nucleotides: TGCGCCAGCAGCTTGGCTCTGAGGGGGTGGGAGACCCAGTACTTC.

V is TRBV19 and J is TRBJ2-3; 10 bases are shared with TRBD2. Germline loops: CDR1 LNHDA, CDR2 SQIVND (reference sequence). J lost 4 bases, V lost 3 bases, and 4 bases had no gene match. The CDR3 is 15 amino acids. CDR3 in DNA: TGTGCCAGTAGTATCTCTAGCGGGAGAGCAGATACGCAGTATTTT. Encoded protein: CASSISSGRADTQYF.

The CDR3 DNA reads as TGTGCCAGCTCACCACAGGGGAGGTCTGGAAACACCATATATTTT. It specifies CASSPQGRSGNTIYF. The V call is TRBV18, the J call TRBJ1-3; perhaps TRBD1 as D (5 bases). CDR3 length equals 15 residues. The germline V gene has CDR1 KGHSH and CDR2 LQKENI. With 1 base removed from V and 1 base from J, the gap between germline ends came to 8 bases.

In its sample, this clone was seen once. V gene TRBV6-1 combines with J gene TRBJ1-3, with D tentatively TRBD1 (6 bases). Germline values: CDR1 MNHNS, CDR2 SASEGT. Trimming removed 6 bases at V and 1 base at J, with 13 bases between. The CDR3 has 15 residues. The CDR3: CASRTLGASGNTIYF. The CDR3 DNA sequence: TGTGCCAGCAGAACTTTGGGGGCTTCTGGAAACACCATATATTTT.

This rearrangement joins TRBV5-1 to TRBJ2-3; no firm D call. Germline CDR1 SGHRS, CDR2 YFSETQ. Trimming shortened V by 0 bases and J by 0 bases, and 11 bases separated the two germline ends. This CDR3 is 16 amino acids long. CDR3 sequence (DNA): TGCGCCAGCAGCTTGGCGGGTTACTCTAGCACAGATACGCAGTATTTT. This translates into CASSLAGYSSTDTQYF.

V usage is TRBV19 and J usage is TRBJ2-3; D not certain. In germline, CDR1 is LNHDA, CDR2 SQIVND (reference sequence). This CDR3 is 15 amino acids long. V was shortened by 1 base and J by 4 bases, with 12 bases between the two germline ends. Written as DNA, the CDR3 is TGTGCCAGTAGTATAGGTAGGGATTGGGCAGATACGCAGTATTTT. This gives the protein CASSIGRDWADTQYF.

J is TRBJ1-1 and V is TRBV6-1; D remains ambiguous. V was cut by 0 bases and J by 0 bases, with 23 bases left in between. Germline V gives CDR1 MNHNS, CDR2 SASEGT. The CDR3 sequence is 20 residues long. The chain's CDR3 is CASSEALGPRRGLMNTEAFF. As DNA, the CDR3 is TGTGCCAGCAGTGAAGCGCTCGGGCCCCGTCGTGGACTGATGAACACTGAAGCTTTCTTT.

This clone appeared a few times. The rearrangement links TRBV5-1 to TRBJ1-2; 8 positions match TRBD1. V dropped 3 bases and J dropped 2; count of bases not matched to a gene: 9. CDR3 length: 16 amino acids. CDR1 and CDR2 (germline): SGHRS, YFSETQ. CDR3 residues: CASSSGTDRANYGYTF. CDR3 nucleotide sequence: TGCGCCAGCAGCTCCGGCACGGACAGGGCCAACTATGGCTACACCTTC.

The chain has TRBV25-1 and TRBJ1-4; D is uncertain. The CDR3 has 16 residues. The V end lost 3 bases, the J end lost 6 bases, and 17 bases lay between the germline ends. Per germline, CDR1 MGHDK and CDR2 SYGVNS. The DNA of the CDR3 is TGTGCCAGCAGTGAGACGAAATGGGAGAAGGATGAAAAACTGTTTTTT. This translates into CASSETKWEKDEKLFF. Full variable domain (outside the CDR3, taken from reference TRBV25-1 and TRBJ1-4): EADIYQTPRYLVIGTGKKITLECSQTMGHDKMYWYQQDPGMELHLIHYSYGVNSTEKGDLSSESTVSRIRTEHFPLTLESARPSHTSQYLCASSETKWEKDEKLFFGSGTQLSVL.

The V gene is TRBV7-8, the J gene TRBJ2-1, with D tentatively TRBD2 (7 bases). This CDR3 has 17 amino acids. Trimming took off 6 bases at V and 0 bases at J, with 18 bases between the two ends. CDR1 and CDR2 (germline): SGHVS, FQNEAQ. CDR3 nucleotide sequence: TGTGCCAGCAGAATACGGGGGGCGGTAAGCTCCTACAATGAGCAGTTCTTC. As protein: CASRIRGAVSSYNEQFF.

This clone is a singleton in its sample. The rearrangement uses TRBV27 and TRBJ2-1, with a weak D call TRBD2 (5 bases). Germline CDR1 is MNHEY and CDR2 is SMNVEV (reference sequence). This CDR3 contains 14 residues. V lost 7 bases to trimming and J lost 0 bases, with 10 bases between them. The CDR3 here is CASTRTGSYNEQFF. The CDR3 bases are TGTGCCAGCACCCGGACTGGCTCCTACAATGAGCAGTTCTTC.

The chain employs TRBV19 and TRBJ1-1; D remains unclear. The CDR3 is 13 amino acids. V was cut by 1 base and J by 6 bases, with 9 bases left in between. CDR1 and CDR2 from the germline V gene are LNHDA and SQIVND (reference sequence). CDR3: CASSIGAGPEAFF. DNA for the CDR3: TGTGCCAGTAGTATAGGAGCCGGCCCTGAAGCTTTCTTT.

J is TRBJ1-2 and V is TRBV10-2; D may be TRBD1 (6 bases). CDR1 and CDR2 (germline): WSHSY, SAAADI. Trimming pared 3 bases from V and 4 bases from J, leaving 15 bases between. The CDR3 length is 15 residues. This CDR3 is CASSDSGQLGYGYTF. CDR3 nucleotides: TGCGCCAGCAGTGATTCCGGACAGCTGGGCTATGGCTACACCTTC.

The rearrangement uses TRBV7-9 and TRBJ2-5; perhaps TRBD1 as D (5 bases). Germline CDR1 and CDR2: SEHNR and FQNEAQ (reference sequence). The ends were cut back, 0 bases at V and 4 bases at J, with 12 bases in the middle. There are 15 residues in the CDR3. The CDR3 region has the DNA TGTGCCAGCAGCTTAGCGAGTGCCAGGGCAGAGACCCAGTACTTC. It codes for CASSLASARAETQYF. The full variable domain, its missing parts supplied by reference TRBV7-9 and TRBJ2-5, is DTGVSQNPRHKITKRGQNVTFRCDPISEHNRLYWYRQTLGQGPEFLTYFQNEAQLEKSRLLSDRFSAERPKGSFSTLEIQRTEQGDSAMYLCASSLASARAETQYFGPGTRLLVL.

V gene TRBV11-3 combines with J gene TRBJ2-7, with D perhaps TRBD2 (5 bases). V was cut by 5 bases and J by 5 bases, with 10 bases left in between. Germline V lookup: CDR1 SGHNT, CDR2 YENEEA. The CDR3 loop spans 12 amino acids. The DNA of the CDR3 is TGTGCCAGCAGCCCCCTCGGGGACGAGCAGTACTTC. Amino acid sequence: CASSPLGDEQYF. Looking up the rest from reference TRBV11-3 and TRBJ2-7 gives the full variable domain: EAGVVQSPRYKIIEKKQPVAFWCNPISGHNTLYWYLQNLGQGPELLIRYENEEAVDDSQLPKDRFSAERLKGVDSTLKIQPAELGDSAVYLCASSPLGDEQYFGPGTRLTVT.

This chain links TRBV18 with TRBJ2-2, with 7 bases fitting TRBD1. The CDR3 is 15 residues long. V trimming: 6 bases; J trimming: 5 bases; junction bases outside the gene matches: 9. From germline, CDR1 is KGHSH and CDR2 LQKENI. As DNA, the CDR3 is TGTGCCAGCTCCGAGGGGGCCGTTGGGACCGGGGAGCTGTTTTTT. Translated, it gives CASSEGAVGTGELFF.

The V call is TRBV6-5, the J call TRBJ1-1; the D gene is possibly TRBD1 (5 bases). Germline V lookup: CDR1 MNHEY, CDR2 SVGAGI. Trimming pared 3 bases from V and 5 bases from J, leaving 13 bases between. This CDR3 has 14 residues. The CDR3 region is CASSYMAGKTEAFF. DNA of the CDR3: TGTGCCAGCAGTTATATGGCAGGGAAAACTGAAGCTTTCTTT.

The genes are TRBV28 and TRBJ2-7, with 9 nucleotides matching TRBD2. V lost 6 bases, J lost 3 bases, and 6 bases stayed unmatched. Germline V lookup: CDR1 MDHEN, CDR2 SYDVKM. The CDR3 has 14 amino acids. CDR3 nucleotide sequence: TGTGCCAGCAGGTATAGCGGGAGCTTCTACGAGCAGTACTTC. Protein sequence: CASRYSGSFYEQYF.